The 23 T cell receptor beta chains below come from one sample, sequenced in a study of cytomegalovirus exposure and HLA in healthy donors. Primers for the PCR totalled 60 Vbeta and 13 Jbeta. Profiled with immunoSEQ multiplex PCR; TCRdb holds only in-frame clones, not every one. The sample has around 160,000 clones, around 83% seen once; the top ten hold 3.5% to 5%. The source material was PBMCs. These receptors were collected from a man in his forties or fifties in good health and CMV-seropositive.

The CDR3 loop reads CAWAAGQGRTEAFF. In DNA, the CDR3 is TGTGCCTGGGCTGCCGGACAGGGTCGGACTGAAGCTTTCTTT. The chain joins TRBV30 to TRBJ1-1; 8 bases fit TRBD1. V lost 5 bases and J lost 5; bases outside the gene matches: 10. This CDR3 has 14 amino acids. The germline gives CDR1 GTSNPN, CDR2 SVGIG (reference sequence).

This clone was seen more than once but under ten times. The DNA of the CDR3 is TGTGCCAGCAGTACTATATCCCCCCCCAGTCTCTACGAGCAGTACTTC. The encoded protein is CASSTISPPSLYEQYF. The chain has TRBV28 and TRBJ2-7; D ambiguous. Germline-derived CDR1 and CDR2 are MDHEN and SYDVKM. V gave up 5 bases and J gave up 3 bases, with 20 bases separating them. The CDR3 sequence is 16 residues long.

This sequence joins TRBV7-6 and TRBJ2-7; D might be TRBD2 (10 bases). This CDR3 spans 19 amino acids. V shed 5 bases and J shed 0 bases, with 26 bases lying between them. The germline CDR1 and CDR2 sequences are SGHVS and FNYEAQ. This chain's CDR3 is CASSHGQGITSGVSYEQYF. The CDR3, as DNA: TGTGCCAGCAGCCACGGACAGGGGATAACTAGCGGGGTCTCCTACGAGCAGTACTTC.

The chain links TRBV6-4 to TRBJ2-7, with 10 nucleotides matching TRBD2. Looked up from germline, CDR1 is MRHNA and CDR2 is SNTAGT. V lost 7 bases to trimming and J lost 5 bases; unmatched junction nucleotides: 8. The CDR3 runs 14 residues. CDR3 sequence reads: CASNLSGRCNEQYF. The CDR3 nucleotides read TGTGCCAGCAACCTTAGCGGGAGGTGCAACGAGCAGTACTTC.

The chain combines TRBV10-3 with TRBJ2-7, with 7 bases identical to TRBD1. Per the germline V gene, CDR1 is ENHRY and CDR2 is SYGVKD. With V trimmed by 8 bases and J by 4 bases, 2 bases remained unmatched. This CDR3 is built from 11 residues. The CDR3 DNA sequence: TGTGCCATCGGGGACAGTTACGAGCAGTACTTC. Translating it yields CAIGDSYEQYF.

The rearrangement joins TRBV7-2 to TRBJ2-1, with 8 bases fitting TRBD1. The germline V gene encodes CDR1 SGHTA and CDR2 FQGNSA. J gave up 6 bases and V 2 bases, and 9 bases lay outside the gene matches. The CDR3 is 16 amino acids. CDR3 loop: CASSLKFATGVNEQFF. DNA for the CDR3: TGTGCCAGCAGCTTAAAGTTCGCGACAGGGGTCAATGAGCAGTTCTTC.

The V gene is TRBV5-4, the J gene TRBJ2-5, with 10 positions matching TRBD2. The junction had 2 bases not matched to a gene; V was cut back by 1 base and J by 5 bases. The CDR3 runs 14 residues. In germline, CDR1 is SGHNT, CDR2 YYREEE (reference sequence). The CDR3 reads CASSLRTSGETQYF. The DNA of the CDR3 is TGTGCCAGCAGCTTGCGGACTAGCGGCGAGACCCAGTACTTC.

This clone was observed once. V usage is TRBV7-6 and J usage is TRBJ2-1; TRBD1 matches at 7 bases. This CDR3 region has 16 residues. The V gene end was trimmed by 5 bases and the J gene end by 2 bases; junction bases not matched to a gene: 9. Per germline, CDR1 SGHVS and CDR2 FNYEAQ. The CDR3 coding sequence is TGTGCCAGCAGCATACGACAGGGTATCGCCTACAATGAGCAGTTCTTC. Its translation: CASSIRQGIAYNEQFF.

Only one count was recorded for this clone. This chain joins TRBV5-1 and TRBJ2-5; D may be TRBD1 (5 bases). The V gene's germline CDR1 is SGHRS and CDR2 YFSETQ. With 0 bases removed from V and 6 bases from J, the gap between germline ends came to 18 bases. This CDR3 contains 16 residues. CDR3 loop: CASSLEDRRASKTQYF. CDR3 sequence (DNA): TGCGCCAGCAGCTTGGAAGACAGAAGGGCCTCGAAGACCCAGTACTTC.

V usage is TRBV30 and J usage is TRBJ1-5; 8 bases map to TRBD1. Per the germline V gene, CDR1 is GTSNPN and CDR2 is SVGIG (reference sequence). Trimming removed 2 bases from V and 4 bases from J; junction bases left unmatched: 1. The CDR3 totals 13 residues. This CDR3 is CAWSRDRNQPQHF. CDR3 nucleotides: TGTGCCTGGAGTAGGGACAGGAATCAGCCCCAGCATTTT.

This chain joins TRBV13 and TRBJ1-1, with TRBD1 as a possible D gene (5 bases). The V and J ends lost 5 bases and 6 bases respectively, with 16 bases between them. Germline CDR1 and CDR2: PRHDT and FYEKMQ (reference sequence). CDR3 length: 14 amino acids. CDR3 bases: TGTGCCAGCAGCACTAAGGGGCTCGTCGCTGAAGCTTTCTTT. As protein: CASSTKGLVAEAFF.

The chain couples TRBV28 to TRBJ2-7; 9 nucleotides line up with TRBD2. Looked up from germline, CDR1 is MDHEN and CDR2 is SYDVKM. This CDR3 has 14 amino acids. The V gene end was trimmed by 3 bases and the J gene end by 6 bases; junction bases not matched to a gene: 6. The CDR3 reads CASSLGGRVGEQYF. Here the CDR3 DNA reads TGTGCCAGCAGTTTGGGCGGGAGGGTAGGCGAGCAGTACTTC.

The V and J genes are TRBV10-3 and TRBJ1-2; possible D gene TRBD1, 6 bases. In germline, CDR1 is ENHRY, CDR2 SYGVKD. The CDR3 length is 14 residues. Trimming shortened V by 6 bases and J by 0 bases, and 11 bases separated the two germline ends. In DNA form, the CDR3 reads TGTGCCATCAGCATGAGGGGGACTAACTATGGCTACACCTTC. Translating gives CAISMRGTNYGYTF.

V is TRBV7-9 and J is TRBJ1-5, with D uncertain. CDR3 length: 15 amino acids. Germline CDR1 reads SEHNR; CDR2 reads FQNEAQ (reference sequence). V lost 1 base to trimming and J lost 3 bases, with 10 bases between them. The CDR3 protein is CASSLETEYNQPQHF. CDR3 nucleotides: TGTGCCAGCAGCTTAGAAACAGAGTACAATCAGCCCCAGCATTTT.

The chain couples TRBV27 to TRBJ2-4; D not resolved. V was clipped by 8 bases and J by 0 bases, with 14 bases between them. There are 15 residues in the CDR3. Germline lookup yields CDR1 MNHEY and CDR2 SMNVEV (reference sequence). The CDR3 is CASGPTSLAKNIQYF. The CDR3 DNA follows: TGTGCCAGCGGTCCCACCAGTTTAGCCAAAAACATTCAGTACTTC.

J is TRBJ1-2 and V is TRBV30; possibly TRBD1 for D (6 bases). Trimming removed 2 bases at V and 7 bases at J, with 8 bases between. The CDR3 is made up of 11 amino acids. The V gene's germline CDR1 is GTSNPN and CDR2 SVGIG (reference sequence). The CDR3 DNA follows: TGTGCCTGGAGTAGGACAGCTGGCTACACCTTC. It codes for CAWSRTAGYTF.

V usage is TRBV10-1 and J usage is TRBJ1-1; maybe TRBD1 (5 bases). The V end was cut by 6 bases, the J end by 5 bases, with 13 bases between. CDR3 length: 13 amino acids. Germline CDR1 and CDR2: WNHNN and SYGVQD (reference sequence). CDR3 bases: TGCGCCAGCAGGGGGGGGGTATGGACTGAAGCTTTCTTT. Its protein is CASRGGVWTEAFF.

The rearrangement links TRBV27 to TRBJ1-3; the D gene is possibly TRBD1 (5 bases). The CDR3 is 15 amino acids. Germline CDR1 and CDR2: MNHEY and SMNVEV (reference sequence). V lost 4 bases and J lost 4, with 14 bases in between. The CDR3: CASSSQGGLGNTIYF. DNA of the CDR3: TGTGCCAGCAGTTCCCAGGGAGGGTTAGGAAACACCATATATTTT.

The chain links TRBV27 to TRBJ2-1; D ambiguous. Deletions cut 0 bases from V and 0 bases from J, with 9 bases between. This CDR3 spans 16 amino acids. The germline V gene encodes CDR1 MNHEY and CDR2 SMNVEV (reference sequence). The DNA of the CDR3 is TGTGCCAGCAGTTTATCGCCAGGTAGCTCCTACAATGAGCAGTTCTTC. Amino acid sequence: CASSLSPGSSYNEQFF.

The genes are TRBV5-4 and TRBJ2-7, with a tentative D call TRBD1 (6 bases). Germline values: CDR1 SGHNT, CDR2 YYREEE (reference sequence). The CDR3 is 14 residues long. Trimming cost V 7 bases and J 0 bases, with 14 bases left between them. This CDR3 is CASARQESSYEQYF. In DNA, the CDR3 is TGTGCCAGCGCCCGACAGGAAAGCTCCTACGAGCAGTACTTC. Combining the CDR3 with reference TRBV5-4 and TRBJ2-7 gives the whole variable domain ETGVTQSPTHLIKTRGQQVTLRCSSQSGHNTVSWYQQALGQGPQFIFQYYREEENGRGNFPPRFSGLQFPNYSSELNVNALELDDSALYLCASARQESSYEQYFGPGTRLTVT.

The V gene is TRBV27, the J gene TRBJ2-7, with D unresolved. The germline V and J ends were trimmed by 5 bases and 5 bases, with 13 bases remaining between them. Looked up from germline, CDR1 is MNHEY and CDR2 is SMNVEV (reference sequence). The CDR3 contains 13 residues. CDR3 residues: CASSQPGQHEQYF. The CDR3 coding sequence is TGTGCCAGCAGTCAGCCAGGCCAACACGAGCAGTACTTC.

The rearrangement uses TRBV2 and TRBJ2-4, with 9 nucleotides matching TRBD2. Trimming took 2 bases from V and 5 from J; bases not matched to a gene: 1. The CDR3 is 14 amino acids. Germline CDR1 is SNHLY and CDR2 is FYNNEI. The CDR3 here is CASSERLAENIQYF. In DNA, the CDR3 is TGTGCCAGCAGTGAACGACTAGCGGAAAACATTCAGTACTTC.

The rearrangement uses TRBV18 and TRBJ1-1, with no clear D. The V gene lost 2 bases and the J gene lost 4 bases, with 14 bases spanning the gap. CDR3 length: 15 residues. Germline assignment: CDR1 KGHSH and CDR2 LQKENI. CDR3 in amino acids: CASSPSRSESTEAFF. The CDR3 DNA sequence: TGTGCCAGCTCACCATCTAGGTCCGAGAGCACTGAAGCTTTCTTT.